One sample yielded the 5 T cell receptor beta chains listed below, sequenced in a study of Graves' ophthalmopathy and Graves' hyperthyroidism. Transcripts of RNA were the source for amplifying TCR beta CDR3 regions. Following a first-round RT-PCR that used HTBI primers, a second-round multiplex PCR was carried out. TCRdb reanalysed the multiplex PCR reads using MiXCR and keeps one entry per CDR3 protein. The sample lists over a million distinct CDR3 sequences, roughly two fifths seen once, with 11% in the top ten. The sequenced material came from peripheral blood or thyroid tissue (not recorded which). The receptors come from an adult man with Graves' hyperthyroidism.

Worth noting for this clonotype: The junction does not match germline at one end; this may be a read error. The CDR3 nucleotides are TGTGCCTGCAGTGCCATACCCCCGACAGGGAGTAACTACGAGCAGTACTTC. Protein product: CACSAIPPTGSNYEQYF. V and J are TRBV2 and TRBJ2-7, with 7 bases aligning to TRBD1. Per germline, CDR1 SNHLY and CDR2 FYNNEI. The CDR3 is 17 residues long.

This clonotype was picked up one time. The genes are TRBV10-3 and TRBJ1-1; 9 nucleotides agree with TRBD1. Germline values: CDR1 ENHRY, CDR2 SYGVKD. The CDR3 sequence is 15 residues long. With V trimmed by 2 bases and J by 0 bases, 1 base remained unmatched. CDR3 protein: CAISERDRVNTEAFF. The DNA of the CDR3 is TGTGCCATCAGTGAGCGGGACAGGGTGAACACTGAAGCTTTCTTT.

Remarks on this clonotype: Germline and junction disagree at one end, which may indicate a read error. The V gene is TRBV5-6, the J gene TRBJ1-1, with 8 bases fitting TRBD1. The CDR3 extends over 15 amino acids. Germline V CDR1 and CDR2: SGHDT, YYEEEE. The CDR3 bases are TGTGCCAGCAGCCCGCCCAGGGGGCGGAACACTAAAGCTTTCTTT. It specifies CASSPPRGRNTKAFF.

This clonotype was detected many times. This sequence joins TRBV7-8 and TRBJ2-2; 9 nucleotides line up with TRBD1. Germline V gene lookup returns CDR1 SGHVS and CDR2 FQNEAQ. The CDR3 length is 14 residues. The V and J ends lost 7 bases and 7 bases, in that order; junction bases with no gene match: 7. The DNA for the CDR3 is TGTGCCAGCACCTCTGGGACAGGGCACGGGGAGCTGTTTTTT. Its protein product is CASTSGTGHGELFF.

A few counts support this clonotype. Mismatch with germline at one junction end may stem from a read error. The rearrangement joins TRBV10-3 to TRBJ2-7; D gene unclear. Looked up from germline, CDR1 is ENHRY and CDR2 is SYGVKD. The CDR3 has 14 residues. CDR3 sequence (DNA): TGTGCCAGCAGTTACTCGGACGAGACCTACGAGCAGTACTTC. Translated: CASSYSDETYEQYF.